This T cell receptor (beta chain) derives from a study of blood T cell repertoires in COVID-19. Across the whole study: Samples came from the United States, Italy and Spain, spanning acute and convalescent COVID-19. PBMCs, B-cell-depleted T cells, or T cells were the source of the cDNA or gDNA that made up the material.

V was trimmed by 5 bases and J by 7 bases, leaving 14 bases between them. The CDR3 contains 14 residues. Germline values: CDR1 SGHTA, CDR2 FQGTGA. Authors' data handling: Estimation of nucleated cell counts was performed using reference gene primer amplification. TCRdb's copy holds only in-frame clones and misses some; the assay was immunoSEQ multiplex PCR. V, J and clone size are taken as reported in that table, and D and trimming were inferred from the DNA itself. The data hold about 280,000 clones, with 75% to 85% observed a single time. The clonotype originates from a man aged 45 to 65 with active or convalescent COVID-19. Sequencing was done on a sample of peripheral blood. The chain has TRBV7-3 and TRBJ2-2; perhaps TRBD1 as D (6 bases). CDR3 sequence: CASSLTGLHGELFF. In DNA, the CDR3 is TGTGCCAGCAGCCTCACAGGGCTCCACGGGGAGCTGTTTTTT.